This T cell receptor (beta chain) is from a study of T cells in Graves' hyperthyroidism and ophthalmopathy. Study findings and constraints: Blood also carried most thyroid clonotypes expanded above 0.001.

Subjects with ophthalmopathy showed a Clinical Activity Score no lower than 3, a NOSPECS grade no lower than 4, and a duration shorter than 3 months. Diagnoses rested on clinical symptoms, serum thyroxine and TRAb, thyroid ultrasound and orbital computed tomography. Remarks on this clonotype: Its antigen remains unidentified.

CDR3 length equals 13 residues. Germline CDR1 and CDR2: SGHAT and FQNNGV. With 3 bases clipped from V and 15 bases from J, the junction kept 11 bases outside the gene matches. The investigators amplified TCR beta CDR3 regions from RNA transcripts. HTBI primers were employed in a first-round RT-PCR of the TCR CDR3. TCRdb called the multiplex PCR reads again in MiXCR, with one record for every CDR3 protein. The sample has more than 350,000 distinct CDR3 sequences; 12% to 15% are singletons. The rearrangement links TRBV11-2 to TRBJ2-1; 7 bases map to TRBD2. The TCR sequence derives from a woman in her sixties or seventies with Graves' ophthalmopathy. Input material: blood. In DNA, the CDR3 is TGTGCCAGCAGCTTGGAACCATTGGCGGGAGTGTTCTTC. It specifies CASSLEPLAGVFF.